This T cell receptor beta chain appears in the sequencing data of a study of blood T cell repertoires in COVID-19. Study-wide background: The United States, Italy and Spain supplied acute and convalescent COVID-19 samples.

Remarks on this clone: The same CDR3 can be traced to other DNA sequences in this sample.

Recovered Cohort 3 donors showed two negative PCRs, clearance, or symptom resolution. Study processing details: Estimated nucleated cell counts came from reference gene primer amplification. Libraries were prepared by immunoSEQ multiplex PCR; TCRdb keeps only in-frame clonotypes and omits some of them. V and J calls and clone size follow that table, whereas D and trimming were derived from the DNA. The data hold fewer than 200,000 clones, with roughly 88% observed a single time. Input material: PBMCs or T cells enriched from blood (not recorded which). The origin of this receptor is a woman between 18 and 29 years old who had recovered from COVID-19.

CDR3 in DNA: TGTGCCAGCAGTTACAGGGGCAACACTGAAGCTTTCTTT. This gives the protein CASSYRGNTEAFF. J is TRBJ1-1 and V is TRBV28; TRBD1 matches at 7 bases. The CDR3 has 13 amino acids. Germline V CDR1 and CDR2: MDHEN, SYDVKM. Trimming cost V 4 bases and J 2 bases; bases outside gene matches: 1.